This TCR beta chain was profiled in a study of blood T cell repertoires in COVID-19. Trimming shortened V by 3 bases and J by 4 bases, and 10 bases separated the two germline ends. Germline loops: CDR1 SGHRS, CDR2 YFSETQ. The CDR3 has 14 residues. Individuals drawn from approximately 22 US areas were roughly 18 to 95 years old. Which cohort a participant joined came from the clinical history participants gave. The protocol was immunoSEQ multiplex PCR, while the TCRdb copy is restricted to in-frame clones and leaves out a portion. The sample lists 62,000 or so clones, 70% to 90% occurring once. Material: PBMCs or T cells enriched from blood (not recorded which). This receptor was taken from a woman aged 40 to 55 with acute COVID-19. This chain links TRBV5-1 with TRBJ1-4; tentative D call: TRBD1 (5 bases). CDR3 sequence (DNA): TGCGCCAGCAGCTCGGACACGGTTAATGAAAAACTGTTTTTT. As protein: CASSSDTVNEKLFF.